This TCR beta chain was recovered during a study of T cell responses to AZD1222 COVID-19 vaccine (dated by TCRdb to the early 2020s). Broadly, across the study: AZD1222 recipients given second doses at about 4 weeks or at about 12 weeks were pooled, since spike-specific TCR depth and breadth were not found to differ between the two schedules. Trial participants were enrolled by age into subgroups of 18-55, 56-69 and 70-plus years, and approximately 150, 30 and 60 TCR-sequenced participants, respectively, were included in these subgroups. A total of under 250 trial participants underwent TCR sequencing, of whom about 200 had received two doses of AZD1222 and around 26 had received two doses of the MenACWY control vaccine.

Taken from the germline V gene, the CDR1 and CDR2 loops are SGHTA and FQGNSA. V and J lose 1 base and 8 bases, and a span of 15 bases separates them. The CDR3 numbers 15 residues from cysteine through phenylalanine. The retained sequence is limited to the CDR3, 45 bases, with the frame set at the first base. In light of the paper, this sample's time point label describes: baseline before first vaccination. The vaccinee samples were drawn from two UK trials, COV001 and COV002, one of which was a single-blind randomized controlled phase 2/3 trial testing AZD1222 (ChAdOx1 nCoV-19) in healthy adults. Trial participant PBMC samples were collected at day 0 and day 28 after the second dose for TCRbeta chain sequencing. This clone has a handful of counts. The clone's antigen remains unknown. One base away there is no much larger clone; base qualities are not given. Summary of the overall study and its limitations: Nearly half of unique spike-specific TCRs reportedly recognized epitopes outside regions mutated in the B.1.351 and B.1.1.7 variants. Participants were mostly white British and included more females than males, and it was suggested by the authors that clonal diversity may have been underestimated. Because no samples from the day 14 peak response were available, repertoires could be characterized only after the peak T cell response. In the small 56-69-year group, the increase in depth fell short of significance, most likely because of low power. Only five or six AZD1222 recipients were SARS-CoV-2 seropositive at baseline, limiting conclusions about previously exposed vaccinees. Vaccine-associated CD4 TCRs spanned the whole spike protein, with dominant responses in regions 160-218 and 743-854. After two AZD1222 doses, both the breadth and the depth of spike-specific TCRs were significantly higher than at day 0 and than in MenACWY recipients.

The CDR3 regions of human TCRbeta chains were analyzed by immunosequencing. As for the authors' bioinformatics: Repertoire TCRs were matched against a reference library of SARS-CoV-2-specific TCRs generated with the MIRA antigen-specificity platform. Breadth meant the fraction of unique TCRs that were SARS-CoV-2-associated, whereas depth meant the fraction of total T cells that were SARS-CoV-2-associated. Using the MIRA data, each spike-specific TCR was mapped to the spike region that the TCR reacts to and placed in a CD4 or CD8 class. Log10-transformed breadth and depth values were compared by one-way ANOVA with Sidak's multiple comparisons tests. Sourced from immuneACCESS, this table was stored by TCRdb with only in-frame sequences that have V and J called. A share of the clones is absent; for the studies checked, an unresolved V gene accounts for under half, and the remainder has no known explanation. V and J calls and clone size are given by that table; D and trimming were obtained from the DNA. In all, the sample holds more than 140,000 clones, and around 90% of those were seen once. The leading ten clones occupy 2.5% to 3.5% of the sample.

This TCR was recovered from an adult in good health. The material sequenced was peripheral blood, taken on day 0 of AZD1222 vaccination. Rearrangement joined TRBV7-2 to TRBJ2-1, with no confidently assigned D gene. The encoded CDR3 is CASSLGPTQSYEQFF. The nucleotide sequence is TGTGCCAGCAGCTTAGGGCCCACCCAGTCTTATGAGCAGTTCTTC.